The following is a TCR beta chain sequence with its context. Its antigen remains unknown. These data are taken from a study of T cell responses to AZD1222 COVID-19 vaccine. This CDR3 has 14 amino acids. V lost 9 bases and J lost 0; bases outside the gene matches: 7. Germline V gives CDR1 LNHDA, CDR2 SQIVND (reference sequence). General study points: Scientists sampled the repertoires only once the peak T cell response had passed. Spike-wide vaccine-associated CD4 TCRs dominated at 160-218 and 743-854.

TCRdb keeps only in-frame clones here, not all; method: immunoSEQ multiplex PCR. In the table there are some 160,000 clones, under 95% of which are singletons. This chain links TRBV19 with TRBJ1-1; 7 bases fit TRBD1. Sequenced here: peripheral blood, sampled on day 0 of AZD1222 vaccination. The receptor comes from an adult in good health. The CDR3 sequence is CASGQDGMNTEAFF. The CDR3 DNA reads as TGTGCCAGCGGACAGGATGGCATGAACACTGAAGCTTTCTTT. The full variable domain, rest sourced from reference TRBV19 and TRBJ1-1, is DGGITQSPKYLFRKEGQNVTLSCEQNLNHDAMYWYRQDPGQGLRLIYYSQIVNDFQKGDIAEGYSVSREKKESFPLTVTSAQKNPTAFYLCASGQDGMNTEAFFGQGTRLTVV.